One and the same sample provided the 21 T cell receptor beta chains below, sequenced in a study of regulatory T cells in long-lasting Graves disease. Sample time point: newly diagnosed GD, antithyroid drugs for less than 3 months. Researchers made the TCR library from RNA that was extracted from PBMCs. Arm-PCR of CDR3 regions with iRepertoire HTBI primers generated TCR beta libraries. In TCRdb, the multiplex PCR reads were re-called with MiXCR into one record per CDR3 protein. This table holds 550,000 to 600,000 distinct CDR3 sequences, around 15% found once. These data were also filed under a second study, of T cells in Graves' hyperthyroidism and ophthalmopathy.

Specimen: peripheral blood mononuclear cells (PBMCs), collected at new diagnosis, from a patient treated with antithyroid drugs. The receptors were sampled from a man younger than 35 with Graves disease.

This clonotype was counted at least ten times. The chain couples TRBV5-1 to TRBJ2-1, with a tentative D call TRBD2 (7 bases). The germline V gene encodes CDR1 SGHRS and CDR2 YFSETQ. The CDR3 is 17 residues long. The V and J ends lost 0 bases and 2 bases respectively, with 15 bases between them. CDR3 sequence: CASSLGGLAAPYNEQFF. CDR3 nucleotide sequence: TGCGCCAGCAGCTTGGGGGGGCTAGCGGCCCCCTACAATGAGCAGTTCTTC.

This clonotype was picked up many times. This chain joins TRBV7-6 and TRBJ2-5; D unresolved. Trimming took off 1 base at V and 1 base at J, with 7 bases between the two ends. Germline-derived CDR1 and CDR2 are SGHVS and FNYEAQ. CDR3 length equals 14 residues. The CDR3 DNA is TGTGCCAGCAGCTTAGGTGCCAGCCAAGAGACCCAGTACTTC. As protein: CASSLGASQETQYF.

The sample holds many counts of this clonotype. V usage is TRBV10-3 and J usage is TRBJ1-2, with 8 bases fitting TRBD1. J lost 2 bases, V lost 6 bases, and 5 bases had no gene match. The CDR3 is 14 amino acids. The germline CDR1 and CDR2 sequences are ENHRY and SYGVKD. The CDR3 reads CAIRQGAGNYGYTF. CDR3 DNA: TGTGCCATCAGGCAGGGGGCCGGCAACTATGGCTACACCTTC.

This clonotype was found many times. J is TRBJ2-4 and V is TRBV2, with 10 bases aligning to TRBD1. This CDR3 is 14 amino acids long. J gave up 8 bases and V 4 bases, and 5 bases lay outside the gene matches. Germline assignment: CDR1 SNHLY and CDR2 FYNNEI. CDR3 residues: CASSVDRGQDIQYF. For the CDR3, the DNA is TGTGCCAGCAGTGTTGACAGGGGGCAAGACATTCAGTACTTC.

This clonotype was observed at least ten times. For the CDR3, the DNA is TGTGCCAGCACGTCCGGGTCGAACTTTGCCGGGGAGCTGTTTTTT. Translating it yields CASTSGSNFAGELFF. The chain links TRBV6-1 to TRBJ2-2; D remains unclear. Per germline, CDR1 MNHNS and CDR2 SASEGT. V was clipped by 7 bases and J by 6 bases, with 18 bases between them. The CDR3 extends over 15 amino acids.

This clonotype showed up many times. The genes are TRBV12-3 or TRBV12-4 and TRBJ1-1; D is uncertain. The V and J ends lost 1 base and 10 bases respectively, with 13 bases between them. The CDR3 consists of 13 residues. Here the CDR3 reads CASSLGEGSGAFF. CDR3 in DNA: TGTGCCAGCAGTTTAGGGGAAGGATCCGGAGCTTTCTTT.

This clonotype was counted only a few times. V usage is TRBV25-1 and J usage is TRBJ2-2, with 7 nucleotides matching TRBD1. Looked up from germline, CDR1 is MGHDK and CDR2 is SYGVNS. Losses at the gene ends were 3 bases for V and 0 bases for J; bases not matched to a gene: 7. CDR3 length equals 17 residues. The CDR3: CASSDSYGTANTGELFF. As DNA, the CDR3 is TGTGCCAGCAGTGACTCCTACGGGACAGCGAACACCGGGGAGCTGTTTTTT.

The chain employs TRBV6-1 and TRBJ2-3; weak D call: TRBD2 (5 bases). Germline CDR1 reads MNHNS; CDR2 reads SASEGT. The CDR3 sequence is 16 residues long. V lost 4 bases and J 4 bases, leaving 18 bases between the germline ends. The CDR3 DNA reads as TGTGCCAGCAGTGCCGGAATCCCCATCGGGGCAGATACGCAGTATTTT. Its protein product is CASSAGIPIGADTQYF.

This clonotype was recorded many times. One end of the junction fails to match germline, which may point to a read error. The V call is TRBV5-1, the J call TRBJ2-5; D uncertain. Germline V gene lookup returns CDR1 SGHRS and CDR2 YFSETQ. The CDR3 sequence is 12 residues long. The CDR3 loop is CASSLAQETQYF. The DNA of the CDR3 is TGTGCCAGCAGCTTAGCCCAAGAGACCCAGTACTTC.

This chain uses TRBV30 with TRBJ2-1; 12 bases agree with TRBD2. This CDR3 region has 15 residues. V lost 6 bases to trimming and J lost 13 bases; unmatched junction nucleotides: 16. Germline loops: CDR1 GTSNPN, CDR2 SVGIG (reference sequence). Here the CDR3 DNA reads TGTGCCTGCCCTGCCTTAACTAGCGGGAGGCCCCATCAGTTCTTC. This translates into CACPALTSGRPHQFF.

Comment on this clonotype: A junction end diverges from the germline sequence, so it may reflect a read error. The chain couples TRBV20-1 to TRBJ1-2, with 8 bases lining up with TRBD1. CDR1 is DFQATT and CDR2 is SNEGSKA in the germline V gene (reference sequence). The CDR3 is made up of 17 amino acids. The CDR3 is CGAQLINGQGSNYGYTF. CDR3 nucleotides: TGCGGTGCTCAGTTAATCAACGGACAGGGTTCTAACTATGGCTACACCTTC.

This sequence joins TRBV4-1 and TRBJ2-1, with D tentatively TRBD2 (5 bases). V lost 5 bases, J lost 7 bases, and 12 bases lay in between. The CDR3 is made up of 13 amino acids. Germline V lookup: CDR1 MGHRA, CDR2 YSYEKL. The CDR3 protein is CASSRTEPNEQFF. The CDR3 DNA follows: TGCGCCAGCAGCAGGACTGAACCTAATGAGCAGTTCTTC.

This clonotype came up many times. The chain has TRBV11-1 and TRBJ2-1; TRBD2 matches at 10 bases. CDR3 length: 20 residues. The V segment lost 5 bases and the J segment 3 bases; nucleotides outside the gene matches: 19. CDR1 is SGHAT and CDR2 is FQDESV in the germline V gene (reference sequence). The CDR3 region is CASSPRPGTSAFLNYNEQFF. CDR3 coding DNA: TGTGCCAGCAGCCCACGACCCGGGACTAGCGCATTTCTGAACTACAATGAGCAGTTCTTC.

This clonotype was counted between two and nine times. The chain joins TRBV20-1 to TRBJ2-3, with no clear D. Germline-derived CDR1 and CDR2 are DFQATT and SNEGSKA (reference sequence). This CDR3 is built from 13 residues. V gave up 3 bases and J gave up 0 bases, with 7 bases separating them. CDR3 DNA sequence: TGCAGTGCTAGGCTATATAGCACAGATACGCAGTATTTT. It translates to CSARLYSTDTQYF.

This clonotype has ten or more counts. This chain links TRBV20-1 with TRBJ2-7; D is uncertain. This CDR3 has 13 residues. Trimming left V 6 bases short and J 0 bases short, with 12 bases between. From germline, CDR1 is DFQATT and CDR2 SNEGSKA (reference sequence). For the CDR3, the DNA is TGCAGTGCCATAACTCGATCCTCCTACGAGCAGTACTTC. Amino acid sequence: CSAITRSSYEQYF.

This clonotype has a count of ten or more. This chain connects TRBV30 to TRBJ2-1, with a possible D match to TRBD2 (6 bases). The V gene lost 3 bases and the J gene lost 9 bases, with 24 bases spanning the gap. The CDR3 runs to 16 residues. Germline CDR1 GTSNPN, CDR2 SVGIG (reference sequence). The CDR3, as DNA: TGTGCCTGGAGCCGATCGAGGAGGGCTAGGCGGGTTGAGCAGTTCTTC. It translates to CAWSRSRRARRVEQFF. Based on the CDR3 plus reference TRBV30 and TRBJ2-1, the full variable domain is SQTIHQWPATLVQPVGSPLSLECTVEGTSNPNLYWYRQAAGRGLQLLFYSVGIGQISSEVPQNLSASRPQDRQFILSSKKLLLSDSGFYLCAWSRSRRARRVEQFFGPGTRLTVL.

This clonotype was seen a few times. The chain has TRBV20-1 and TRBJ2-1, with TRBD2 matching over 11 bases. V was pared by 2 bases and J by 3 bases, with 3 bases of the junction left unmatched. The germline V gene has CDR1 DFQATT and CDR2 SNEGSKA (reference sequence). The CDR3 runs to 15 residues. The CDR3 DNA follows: TGCAGTGCTAGAACGGGGACTAGCGGCTACAATGAGCAGTTCTTC. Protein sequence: CSARTGTSGYNEQFF.

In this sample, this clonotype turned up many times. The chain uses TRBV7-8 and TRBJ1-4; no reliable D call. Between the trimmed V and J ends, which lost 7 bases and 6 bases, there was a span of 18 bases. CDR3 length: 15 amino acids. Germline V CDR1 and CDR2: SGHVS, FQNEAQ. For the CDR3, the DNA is TGTGCCAGCACCCCTTTACCCGGCGTAGATGAAAAACTGTTTTTT. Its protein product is CASTPLPGVDEKLFF.

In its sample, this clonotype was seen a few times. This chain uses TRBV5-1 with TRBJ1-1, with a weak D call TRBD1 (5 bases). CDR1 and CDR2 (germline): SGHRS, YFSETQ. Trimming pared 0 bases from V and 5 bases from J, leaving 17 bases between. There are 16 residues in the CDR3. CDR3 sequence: CASSLESVWGRTEAFF. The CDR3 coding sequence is TGCGCCAGCAGCTTGGAGAGTGTTTGGGGCAGGACTGAAGCTTTCTTT.

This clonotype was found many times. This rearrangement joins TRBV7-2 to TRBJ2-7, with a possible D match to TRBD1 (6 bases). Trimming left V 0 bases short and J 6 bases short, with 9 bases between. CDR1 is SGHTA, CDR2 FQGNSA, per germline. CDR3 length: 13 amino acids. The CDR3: CASSLAQGSEQYF. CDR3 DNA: TGTGCCAGCAGCTTAGCACAGGGTTCCGAGCAGTACTTC.

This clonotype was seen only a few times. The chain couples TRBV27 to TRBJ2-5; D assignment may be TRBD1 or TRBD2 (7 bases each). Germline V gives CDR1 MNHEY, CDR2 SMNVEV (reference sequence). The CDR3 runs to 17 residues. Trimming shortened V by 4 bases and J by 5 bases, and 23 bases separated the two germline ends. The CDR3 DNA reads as TGTGCCAGCAGTTCCCTGGAGGGGGCGGGAGACGGTGAGACCCAGTACTTC. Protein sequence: CASSSLEGAGDGETQYF.